This is a list of T cell receptor beta chains from one sample in a study of blood T cell repertoires in COVID-19. Sequencing used immunoSEQ multiplex PCR; TCRdb keeps in-frame clones, though not all of them. The sample includes a few hundred thousand clones, over 85% of them seen just once. The sequencing sample was made of peripheral blood. The origin of the receptors is a young man with COVID-19, enrolled during active disease. Each CDR3 is given with its conserved first and last residue. Each record gives: V gene, clone size, D gene, J gene, CDR3 protein, CDR3 DNA. A D gene is named only where the DNA matches it firmly. Clone sizes are given selectively: once, few, many, or a class where the clone is expanded.

TRBV19,NA,TRBD2,TRBJ2-1,CASSMGRGAEEFF,TGTGCCAGTAGTATGGGGAGGGGCGCTGAGGAGTTCTTC
TRBV19,NA,TRBD2,TRBJ2-1,CASRVTGTSNEQFF,TGTGCCAGTAGAGTAACAGGGACTAGCAATGAGCAGTTCTTC
TRBV2,NA,TRBD1,TRBJ2-6,CASSGPGTGGSGANVLTF,TGTGCCAGCAGTGGCCCCGGGACAGGGGGCTCTGGGGCCAACGTCCTGACTTTC
TRBV27,NA,TRBD1,TRBJ1-1,CASRQGGGTEAFF,TGTGCCAGCAGACAGGGGGGGGGCACTGAAGCTTTCTTT
TRBV5-1,NA,NA,TRBJ1-2,CASLRERQRYGYTF,TGCGCCAGCTTAAGAGAAAGACAGAGATATGGCTACACCTTC
TRBV4-1,NA,NA,TRBJ2-7,CASSSKDDGTYEQYF,TGCGCCAGCAGCTCTAAGGACGACGGGACCTACGAGCAGTACTTC
TRBV11-3,NA,TRBD1,TRBJ2-2,CASSPWTGGPGELFF,TGTGCCAGCAGCCCCTGGACAGGGGGACCCGGGGAGCTGTTTTTT
TRBV20-1,NA,TRBD2,TRBJ2-1,CSARDYRTQFF,TGCAGTGCTCGGGACTACCGAACGCAGTTCTTC
TRBV3-1/TRBV3-2,NA,NA,TRBJ2-2,CASSRRDLDTGELFF,TGTGCCAGCAGCAGGCGGGACCTAGACACCGGGGAGCTGTTTTTT
TRBV7-6,once,TRBD1,TRBJ1-4,CASSEDRGRSLNEKLFF,TGTGCCAGCAGCGAAGACAGGGGGCGGTCGCTCAATGAAAAACTGTTTTTT
TRBV10-3,few,TRBD2,TRBJ2-3,CAISDPRAGGSSTDTQYF,TGTGCCATCAGTGATCCCCGAGCGGGAGGGTCCTCCACAGATACGCAGTATTTT
TRBV6-1,NA,NA,TRBJ1-1,CASSEHTNTEAFF,TGTGCCAGCAGTGAACACACGAACACTGAAGCTTTCTTT
TRBV3-1/TRBV3-2,NA,NA,TRBJ2-3,CASSLPGVGTDTQYF,TGTGCCAGCAGCCTACCCGGGGTGGGCACAGATACGCAGTATTTT
TRBV6-1,NA,NA,TRBJ1-3,CASSESLGNTIYF,TGTGCCAGCAGTGAATCTTTAGGAAACACCATATATTTT
TRBV6-1,NA,NA,TRBJ2-5,CASSRGGETQYF,TGTGCCAGCAGCAGGGGCGGGGAGACCCAGTACTTC
TRBV13,NA,NA,TRBJ1-6,CASSSGRNSPLHF,TGTGCCAGCAGCTCGGGTCGGAATTCACCCCTCCACTTT
TRBV12-3/TRBV12-4,NA,NA,TRBJ2-2,CASTPGTGELFF,TGTGCCAGCACCCCGGGTACCGGGGAGCTGTTTTTT
TRBV6-5,NA,NA,TRBJ2-7,CARGQGGEQYF,TGTGCCCGAGGACAGGGAGGGGAGCAGTACTTC
TRBV20-1,NA,NA,TRBJ2-7,CSAREQYEQYF,TGCAGTGCTAGAGAACAATACGAGCAGTACTTC
TRBV5-1,few,NA,TRBJ1-2,CASSLDAGAAGYTF,TGCGCCAGCAGCTTGGATGCGGGGGCAGCGGGCTACACCTTC
TRBV9,NA,NA,TRBJ2-6,CASSVALRQTGANVLTF,TGTGCCAGCAGCGTTGCCCTTAGACAGACTGGGGCCAACGTCCTGACTTTC
TRBV11-3,NA,NA,TRBJ1-1,CASSNTGNTEAFF,TGTGCCAGCAGCAATACAGGGAACACTGAAGCTTTCTTT
TRBV5-1,NA,NA,TRBJ1-1,CASSLGLLNTEAFF,TGCGCCAGCAGCCTAGGACTCTTGAACACTGAAGCTTTCTTT
TRBV29-1,once,TRBD2,TRBJ2-2,CSVPLAGMNTGELFF,TGCAGCGTTCCTTTAGCGGGGATGAACACCGGGGAGCTGTTTTTT
TRBV27,NA,NA,TRBJ2-1,CASSLLPGSYNEQFF,TGTGCCAGCAGTCTTCTCCCCGGCTCCTACAATGAGCAGTTCTTC
TRBV19,NA,NA,TRBJ2-3,CASSVPSGDTQYF,TGTGCCAGTAGTGTACCTTCGGGAGATACGCAGTATTTT
TRBV25-1,NA,TRBD2,TRBJ2-1,CASSVPTGTSEYNEQFF,TGTGCCAGCAGTGTCCCAACCGGGACTAGCGAATACAATGAGCAGTTCTTC
TRBV7-9,NA,TRBD2,TRBJ2-3,CASSPPGGRSTDTQYF,TGTGCCAGCAGCCCCCCGGGCGGGAGGTCTACAGATACGCAGTATTTT
TRBV20-1,NA,NA,TRBJ1-6,CSASSETFNSPLHF,TGCAGTGCTAGTTCCGAGACATTTAATTCACCCCTCCACTTT
TRBV5-1,NA,NA,TRBJ2-1,CASSLVRRDSGDEQFF,TGCGCCAGCAGCCTAGTCAGACGGGACTCTGGGGATGAGCAGTTCTTC
TRBV6-4,NA,NA,TRBJ2-1,CASREGRDRLYNEQFF,TGTGCCAGCAGGGAGGGTAGGGACAGACTCTACAATGAGCAGTTCTTC
TRBV3-1/TRBV3-2,NA,NA,TRBJ2-1,CASSQNAPDEQFF,TGTGCCAGCAGCCAGAATGCGCCCGATGAGCAGTTCTTC
TRBV6-5,NA,NA,TRBJ1-2,CASSFSHSGYGYTF,TGTGCCAGCAGTTTTTCCCATTCAGGCTATGGCTACACCTTC
TRBV10-3,NA,TRBD1,TRBJ1-4,CAISERPGQANEKLFF,TGTGCCATCAGTGAGCGACCGGGACAGGCTAATGAAAAACTGTTTTTT
TRBV19,NA,TRBD2,TRBJ2-3,CASRKTTSGSTDTQYF,TGTGCCAGTAGGAAAACGACTAGCGGGAGTACAGATACGCAGTATTTT
TRBV24-1,NA,TRBD1,TRBJ2-3,CATSDFTDRGYTQYF,TGTGCCACCAGTGATTTCACGGACAGGGGGTATACGCAGTATTTT
TRBV30,NA,NA,TRBJ2-4,CAWSAGRGGNIQYF,TGTGCCTGGAGTGCCGGGAGAGGAGGAAACATTCAGTACTTC
TRBV27,NA,NA,TRBJ2-7,CASSPSGGEQYF,TGTGCCAGCAGTCCCAGTGGAGGCGAGCAGTACTTC
TRBV28,NA,NA,TRBJ2-2,CASSPPPGYGDTGELFF,TGTGCCAGCAGCCCCCCCCCAGGGTACGGCGACACCGGGGAGCTGTTTTTT
TRBV18,NA,NA,TRBJ2-1,CASSPGPLNEQFF,TGTGCCAGCTCACCAGGCCCCCTTAATGAGCAGTTCTTC
TRBV7-9,once,TRBD1,TRBJ2-7,CASSHPVQGSYEQYF,TGTGCCAGCAGCCACCCGGTACAGGGGTCCTACGAGCAGTACTTC
TRBV3-1/TRBV3-2,NA,NA,TRBJ1-2,CASSPRRGEPSYGYTF,TGTGCCAGCAGCCCCCGGCGGGGCGAACCCTCCTATGGCTACACCTTC
TRBV2,NA,NA,TRBJ2-5,CASERGLPGVETQYF,TGTGCCAGCGAGCGTGGGCTACCCGGGGTAGAGACCCAGTACTTC
TRBV29-1,NA,TRBD1,TRBJ1-1,CSVGPGGTEAFF,TGCAGCGTTGGGCCAGGGGGCACTGAAGCTTTCTTT
TRBV19,NA,NA,TRBJ2-1,CASSIGGYNEQFF,TGTGCCAGTAGTATTGGCGGTTACAATGAGCAGTTCTTC